The sequence of this T cell receptor (beta chain) was determined in a study of shared T cell receptors in the human thymus. The CDR3 consists of 14 residues. Trimming took 7 bases from V and 4 from J, leaving 14 bases between them. Germline values: CDR1 MNHNS, CDR2 SASEGT. Profiling relied on immunoSEQ multiplex PCR, and the TCRdb table lists in-frame clones only, not all of them. The sample lists 550,000 to 800,000 clones; approximately 83% were seen once. The data were also submitted as part of a second study, on human thymus T cells. That work adds: Having surgery to correct congenital heart defects, healthy Finnish infants acted as the donors. In corrective heart surgery, resections were taken, and these provided the thymus tissue. Seemingly biased V and J gene usage marked thymic and blood repertoires. Unrelated individuals reportedly shared highly overlapping thymic TCR repertoires.

This sequence was found in a girl less than two years old with a congenital heart defect. What was sequenced was thymocytes. The chain uses TRBV6-1 and TRBJ2-1; a weak D match, TRBD2 (6 bases). The DNA for the CDR3 is TGTGCCAGCAAGCCAGCGGAGGGATACAATGAGCAGTTCTTC. Translated, it gives CASKPAEGYNEQFF.